One sample yielded the 22 T cell receptor beta chains listed below, sequenced in a study of shared clonotypes between healthy human individuals. TCRdb's copy holds only in-frame clones and misses some; the assay was immunoSEQ multiplex PCR. The sample has approximately 710,000 clones; 90% are singletons. The source material was memory CD8+ T cells from PBMCs. Subset noted: CD45RO+ cells pooled with CCR7-negative TemRA cells. All receptors come from a young man in good health. Some clones in this sample may be carry-over from other donors' samples.

The chain combines TRBV28 with TRBJ2-2, with 8 nucleotides matching TRBD2. The germline gives CDR1 MDHEN, CDR2 SYDVKM. The CDR3 is 17 amino acids. Losses at the gene ends were 8 bases for V and 5 bases for J; bases not matched to a gene: 16. For the CDR3, the DNA is TGTGCCAGCCGCCCAGGAGCGGGAGTGCGGGGTACCGGGGAGCTGTTTTTT. This gives the protein CASRPGAGVRGTGELFF.

The V and J genes are TRBV7-6 and TRBJ2-1; 7 bases are a match to TRBD2. The germline CDR1 and CDR2 sequences are SGHVS and FNYEAQ. The V and J ends lost 2 bases and 0 bases, in that order; junction bases with no gene match: 4. The CDR3 consists of 16 residues. The CDR3 loop reads CASSLLAESSYNEQFF. The CDR3, as DNA: TGTGCCAGCAGCTTACTAGCGGAGAGCTCCTACAATGAGCAGTTCTTC.

J is TRBJ2-2 and V is TRBV11-3; 9 bases line up with TRBD2. The CDR3 spans 14 residues. The germline V gene has CDR1 SGHNT and CDR2 YENEEA. Trimming at V came to 5 bases and at J to 8 bases, leaving 6 bases not matched to a gene. This CDR3 reads CASSKPLAGGELFF. DNA for the CDR3: TGTGCCAGCAGCAAACCTCTAGCGGGGGGGGAGCTGTTTTTT.

The genes are TRBV27 and TRBJ1-1; TRBD1 aligns across 7 bases. The CDR3 has 15 amino acids. J lost 5 bases, V lost 4 bases, and 10 bases had no gene match. Germline assignment: CDR1 MNHEY and CDR2 SMNVEV (reference sequence). The CDR3 DNA reads TGTGCCAGCAGTTCCCCGCCAGGGGGAAATACTGAAGCTTTCTTT. Its translation is CASSSPPGGNTEAFF.

This chain connects TRBV4-1 to TRBJ2-7; 11 bases fit TRBD1. The V segment lost 3 bases and the J segment 3 bases; nucleotides outside the gene matches: 7. CDR1 is MGHRA, CDR2 YSYEKL, per germline. CDR3 length: 16 amino acids. The CDR3 DNA is TGCGCCAGCAGCCATGACCCGGGACAGGGGGGCTACGAGCAGTACTTC. Translation gives CASSHDPGQGGYEQYF.

This sequence joins TRBV4-3 and TRBJ2-1; D unresolved. The germline V gene has CDR1 LGHNA and CDR2 YSLEER. The CDR3 spans 15 residues. The V end was cut by 2 bases, the J end by 7 bases, with 15 bases between. CDR3: CASSQQHRLNNEQFF. The CDR3 nucleotides read TGCGCCAGCAGCCAACAGCATCGGCTAAATAATGAGCAGTTCTTC.

The genes are TRBV7-3 and TRBJ2-2; 9 bases are shared with TRBD2. The CDR3 extends over 19 amino acids. Germline loops: CDR1 SGHTA, CDR2 FQGTGA. Unmatched junction bases numbered 14, after V lost 5 bases and J lost 1 base. The DNA of the CDR3 is TGTGCCAGCAGCCTTCTCAGCCAGGGCGGGAGGGTGAACACCGGGGAGCTGTTTTTT. Protein: CASSLLSQGGRVNTGELFF.

The chain is built from TRBV5-4 and TRBJ2-5, with 7 nucleotides matching TRBD2. J lost 4 bases, V lost 4 bases, and 22 bases had no gene match. This CDR3 comprises 19 residues. Germline V gene lookup returns CDR1 SGHNT and CDR2 YYREEE (reference sequence). The CDR3 coding sequence is TGTGCCAGCAGCCGAAGCGACTATGCGGGAGCCGCACGCCGAGAGACCCAGTACTTC. Translation: CASSRSDYAGAARRETQYF.

Concerning this clone itself: The same CDR3 arises from other DNA sequences in this sample as well. The chain couples TRBV9 to TRBJ2-3, with 11 positions matching TRBD2. From germline, CDR1 is SGDLS and CDR2 YYNGEE. Unmatched junction bases numbered 2, after V lost 3 bases and J lost 2 bases. This CDR3 contains 15 residues. For the CDR3, the DNA is TGTGCCAGCAGCGCGGGACTAGCGGACACAGATACGCAGTATTTT. Translation gives CASSAGLADTDTQYF.

This sequence joins TRBV2 and TRBJ2-4; either TRBD1 or TRBD2 may supply D (5 bases each). From germline, CDR1 is SNHLY and CDR2 FYNNEI. The V and J ends lost 6 bases and 9 bases respectively, with 18 bases between them. CDR3 length: 14 residues. CDR3 sequence: CASRESPNGGIQYF. Here the CDR3 DNA reads TGTGCCAGCAGGGAGAGCCCCAATGGGGGCATTCAGTACTTC.

This clone showed up just once. The chain uses TRBV28 and TRBJ1-5; D ambiguous. The germline V and J ends were trimmed by 2 bases and 5 bases, with 10 bases remaining between them. CDR3 size: 14 residues. Germline CDR1 reads MDHEN; CDR2 reads SYDVKM. Written as DNA, the CDR3 is TGTGCCAGCAGTTTAAATTTACGGGATCAGCCCCAGCATTTT. Its protein product is CASSLNLRDQPQHF.

The chain uses TRBV7-9 and TRBJ1-5; tentatively, D is TRBD1 (6 bases). The V end lost 4 bases, the J end lost 4 bases, and 11 bases lay between the germline ends. This CDR3 region has 14 residues. Germline V CDR1 and CDR2: SEHNR, FQNEAQ (reference sequence). In DNA form, the CDR3 reads TGTGCCAGCAGCTATACAGGGTTAAATCAGCCCCAGCATTTT. Translation gives CASSYTGLNQPQHF.

The rearrangement uses TRBV29-1 and TRBJ2-1; 11 bases are a match to TRBD2. V gave up 1 base and J gave up 4 bases; unmatched junction bases: 12. Germline lookup yields CDR1 SQVTM and CDR2 ANQGSEA. This CDR3 has 18 residues. CDR3 sequence (DNA): TGCAGCGTTGAAGCCGCCCTCCTAGCGGGAGGCGGGTACAATGAGCAGTTCTTC. Protein: CSVEAALLAGGGYNEQFF.

The chain recombines TRBV19 with TRBJ2-7; 8 positions agree with TRBD1. In germline, CDR1 is LNHDA, CDR2 SQIVND (reference sequence). The trim removed 4 bases at V and 2 bases at J, leaving 4 bases unmatched. The CDR3 consists of 14 residues. The DNA for the CDR3 is TGTGCCAGTAGTAAAGGACAGGGCCCCTACGAGCAGTACTTC. Residues: CASSKGQGPYEQYF.

This clone was seen more than once but under ten times. V and J are TRBV7-6 and TRBJ1-1, with D hard to call. Trimming took 1 base from V and 3 from J, leaving 6 bases between them. Germline V CDR1 and CDR2: SGHVS, FNYEAQ. The CDR3 runs to 13 residues. The CDR3 here is CASSLESYTEAFF. The CDR3 nucleotides are TGTGCCAGCAGCTTAGAGTCCTACACTGAAGCTTTCTTT.

The rearrangement uses TRBV13 and TRBJ2-7; 7 nucleotides align to TRBD2. Looked up from germline, CDR1 is PRHDT and CDR2 is FYEKMQ (reference sequence). This CDR3 is built from 12 residues. The V and J ends lost 5 bases and 5 bases, in that order; junction bases with no gene match: 3. CDR3 in DNA: TGTGCCAGCAGCGCAGGGAGGGACGAGCAGTACTTC. Translation: CASSAGRDEQYF.

In its sample, this clone was seen a few times. The junction differs from germline at one of its ends, possibly a read error. V and J are TRBV27 and TRBJ1-1; the D is unclear. The germline CDR1 and CDR2 sequences are MNHEY and SMNVEV (reference sequence). The CDR3 length is 13 residues. The DNA of the CDR3 is TGTGCCAGCAGTATATCAGCGAACACTGAAGCTTTCTTT. It translates to CASSISANTEAFF.

The rearrangement links TRBV6-5 to TRBJ1-2; D might be TRBD1 (5 bases). The CDR3 covers 14 residues. V lost 3 bases, J lost 4 bases, and 12 bases lay in between. CDR1 is MNHEY, CDR2 SVGAGI, per germline. The CDR3 DNA is TGTGCCAGCAGTTATGGGGGTTGGGCCTATGGCTACACCTTC. As protein: CASSYGGWAYGYTF.

The sample holds one count of this clone. In DNA, the CDR3 is TGCGCCAGCAGCCAAGCCAGGGGGATAGAGACCCAGTACTTC. Amino acid sequence: CASSQARGIETQYF. This rearrangement joins TRBV4-3 to TRBJ2-5, with 7 bases lining up with TRBD1. The V and J ends lost 1 base and 4 bases, in that order; junction bases with no gene match: 3. Germline V CDR1 and CDR2: LGHNA, YSLEER. This CDR3 is built from 14 residues.

The chain joins TRBV28 to TRBJ1-3; no definite D call. The CDR3 consists of 14 residues. Germline V gene data show CDR1 as MDHEN and CDR2 as SYDVKM. Trimming shortened V by 3 bases and J by 0 bases, and 6 bases separated the two germline ends. CDR3 sequence reads: CASSFPNSGNTIYF. CDR3 coding DNA: TGTGCCAGCAGTTTCCCCAACTCTGGAAACACCATATATTTT.

A remark on this clone: Within the sample, other DNA sequences also encode this same CDR3. The chain joins TRBV6-1 to TRBJ2-7; TRBD1 matches at 11 bases. The trim removed 3 bases at V and 4 bases at J, leaving 2 bases unmatched. Germline values: CDR1 MNHNS, CDR2 SASEGT. This CDR3 contains 14 residues. The CDR3 DNA sequence: TGTGCCAGCAGTGATGGGACAGGGGGGTACGAGCAGTACTTC. Its translation is CASSDGTGGYEQYF.

V gene TRBV11-2 combines with J gene TRBJ2-7; a possible D gene is TRBD1 (6 bases). V lost 4 bases, J lost 4 bases, and 17 bases lay in between. Germline loops: CDR1 SGHAT, CDR2 FQNNGV. The CDR3 runs 15 residues. The CDR3 loop is CASSSREGTKYEQYF. In DNA, the CDR3 is TGTGCCAGCAGCTCCCGGGAAGGGACAAAGTACGAGCAGTACTTC. Drawing the rest from reference TRBV11-2 and TRBJ2-7, the complete variable domain is EAGVAQSPRYKIIEKRQSVAFWCNPISGHATLYWYQQILGQGPKLLIQFQNNGVVDDSQLPKDRFSAERLKGVDSTLKIQPAKLEDSAVYLCASSSREGTKYEQYFGPGTRLTVT.